This TCR beta chain was captured by sequencing in a study of T-cell memory formation after mild COVID-19. Study findings and constraints: The pre-infection memory compartment contained some responding clones, suggesting cross-reactive memory joined. What remained unconfirmed was the SARS-CoV-2 specificity of second-wave clones peaking on day 37.

CDR1 and CDR2 from the germline V gene are SGHTA and FQGNSA. The CDR3 has 12 residues. The ends were cut back, 4 bases at V and 7 bases at J, with 10 bases in the middle. The sample holds many counts of this clonotype. What it recognizes is unknown. TCRdb fed the 5' RACE reads into MiXCR, producing one record per CDR3 protein. The sample shows approximately 12,000 distinct CDR3 sequences, approximately 14% of them seen only once. The sequence came from a man between 18 and 35 years old who had mild COVID-19 (a few samples of this study predate the infection). Cell type and time point are not known. The specimen was PBMCs or a T cell subset sorted from them (not recorded which). The gene calls are TRBV7-2 and TRBJ1-1; D remains unclear. The CDR3 loop reads CASSSRTSEAFF. The DNA for the CDR3 is TGTGCCAGCAGCTCTAGAACAAGTGAAGCTTTCTTT. Full variable domain (missing parts from reference TRBV7-2 and TRBJ1-1): GAGVSQSPSNKVTEKGKDVELRCDPISGHTALYWYRQSLGQGLEFLIYFQGNSAPDKSGLPSDRFSAERTGGSVSTLTIQRTQQEDSAVYLCASSSRTSEAFFGQGTRLTVV.